Sequencing of this T cell receptor beta chain was carried out in a study of blood T cell repertoires in COVID-19. Germline CDR1 WNHNN, CDR2 SYGVQD (reference sequence). The junction had 5 bases not matched to a gene; V was cut back by 4 bases and J by 5 bases. This CDR3 comprises 13 residues. Repertoires were generated with immunoSEQ multiplex PCR, while TCRdb's copy carries only in-frame clones and drops some. This table has 25,000 to 30,000 clones, about 83% appearing once. The sequenced material came from peripheral blood. This clonotype originated in a human donor in a cohort sampled during active COVID-19. V gene TRBV10-1 combines with J gene TRBJ2-7, with 7 bases that match TRBD2. CDR3 sequence reads: CASSGLARNEQYF. DNA for the CDR3: TGCGCCAGCAGTGGACTAGCCAGGAACGAGCAGTACTTC.